This passage covers 29 T cell receptor beta chains from one sample sequenced in a study of blood T cell repertoires in COVID-19. TCRdb keeps only in-frame clones here, not all; method: immunoSEQ multiplex PCR. This sample has 130,000 to 150,000 clones; approximately 89% occur once, and the top ten carry around 1.6%. Sequenced material: peripheral blood. Receptors originate from a human donor in a cohort sampled during active COVID-19.

Only one count was recorded for this clone. This chain uses TRBV5-1 with TRBJ1-6; 10 positions agree with TRBD1. V lost 3 bases to trimming and J lost 10 bases; unmatched junction nucleotides: 7. Germline assignment: CDR1 SGHRS and CDR2 YFSETQ. The CDR3 consists of 15 residues. CDR3 nucleotide sequence: TGCGCCAGCAGCTCGGAGACAGGGGGCAGGTCACCCCTCCACTTT. Residues: CASSSETGGRSPLHF.

V is TRBV6-6 and J is TRBJ1-1, with 7 bases lining up with TRBD1. With V trimmed by 5 bases and J by 5 bases, 8 bases remained unmatched. The V gene's germline CDR1 is MNHNY and CDR2 SVGAGI (reference sequence). The CDR3 has 14 amino acids. The CDR3 sequence: CASSHRQGGTEAFF. The CDR3, as DNA: TGTGCCAGCAGTCACAGACAGGGTGGGACTGAAGCTTTCTTT.

The J gene is TRBJ2-1, the V gene TRBV19, with TRBD2 matching over 13 bases. The CDR3 extends over 16 amino acids. Germline V gives CDR1 LNHDA, CDR2 SQIVND (reference sequence). V shed 5 bases and J 7 bases; nucleotides not matched to a gene: 8. This CDR3 is CASSPRTSGGRNEQFF. The DNA for the CDR3 is TGTGCCAGTAGTCCCCGGACTAGCGGGGGTCGAAATGAGCAGTTCTTC.

CDR3 protein: CATLPRGGQETQYF. In DNA, the CDR3 is TGTGCCACTCTTCCGCGGGGGGGCCAAGAGACCCAGTACTTC. This sequence joins TRBV6-5 and TRBJ2-5; TRBD2 matches 9 bases. V gave up 10 bases and J gave up 1 base; unmatched junction bases: 7. This CDR3 spans 14 amino acids. Per the germline V gene, CDR1 is MNHEY and CDR2 is SVGAGI.

This sequence joins TRBV28 and TRBJ1-1; 9 bases are shared with TRBD1. Germline V gene data show CDR1 as MDHEN and CDR2 as SYDVKM. The CDR3 contains 16 residues. Trimming removed 4 bases from V and 3 bases from J; junction bases left unmatched: 9. CDR3 sequence reads: CASSSGDRELDTEAFF. CDR3 DNA: TGTGCCAGCAGTTCGGGGGACAGGGAATTGGACACTGAAGCTTTCTTT.

This clone was observed once. The CDR3 DNA is TGTGCCACCAGCAGAGATCCCGACAGGGTTGTAGGTGAAGCTTTCTTT. Protein sequence: CATSRDPDRVVGEAFF. The chain links TRBV15 to TRBJ1-1; 7 bases line up with TRBD1. This CDR3 is 16 amino acids long. CDR1 is LNHNV and CDR2 is YYDKDF in the germline V gene (reference sequence). J lost 7 bases, V lost 0 bases, and 11 bases had no gene match.

The V call is TRBV7-6, the J call TRBJ1-6, with D possibly TRBD1 on 6 matching bases. V was clipped by 1 base and J by 7 bases, with 11 bases between them. CDR1 and CDR2 from the germline V gene are SGHVS and FNYEAQ. The CDR3 runs 15 residues. This chain's CDR3 is CASSLEADRNSPLHF. The CDR3 nucleotides are TGTGCCAGCAGCTTAGAGGCGGACAGAAATTCACCCCTCCACTTT.

The count of this clone is one. This chain uses TRBV5-1 with TRBJ2-3; 9 bases align to TRBD1. This CDR3 has 17 residues. After removal of 0 bases from V and 6 bases from J, the junction contained 11 bases not matched to a gene. Germline CDR1 is SGHRS and CDR2 is YFSETQ. In DNA form, the CDR3 reads TGCGCCAGCAGCTTGGGGGGGACAGGGACCCCGACGGATACGCAGTATTTT. Its translation: CASSLGGTGTPTDTQYF.

The gene calls are TRBV18 and TRBJ1-1, with 9 bases matching TRBD1. The length of the CDR3 is 14 residues. Germline assignment: CDR1 KGHSH and CDR2 LQKENI. V trimming: 5 bases; J trimming: 6 bases; junction bases outside the gene matches: 7. The CDR3 loop is CASSGDREVAEAFF. CDR3 in DNA: TGTGCCAGCTCAGGGGACAGGGAGGTCGCTGAAGCTTTCTTT.

CDR3 DNA sequence: TGTGCCAGCGCAGGGACCGGGAGAGAGACCCAGTACTTC. It is translated as CASAGTGRETQYF. The V call is TRBV6-5, the J call TRBJ2-5; D might be TRBD2 (6 bases). The germline V gene encodes CDR1 MNHEY and CDR2 SVGAGI. V was trimmed by 8 bases and J by 4 bases, leaving 14 bases between them. The CDR3 consists of 13 residues.

The chain employs TRBV6-5 and TRBJ1-6; D gene unclear. The germline gives CDR1 MNHEY, CDR2 SVGAGI. The CDR3 runs to 14 residues. V lost 9 bases and J lost 8, with 17 bases in between. CDR3 in amino acids: CASRLGQVDSPLHF. CDR3 nucleotides: TGTGCCAGTAGGTTAGGCCAGGTGGATTCACCCCTCCACTTT.

This sequence joins TRBV5-6 and TRBJ2-1; unclear D gene. This CDR3 has 11 residues. The germline V gene encodes CDR1 SGHDT and CDR2 YYEEEE. V was pared by 4 bases and J by 4 bases, with 3 bases between. The CDR3 sequence: CASSRYNEQFF. DNA of the CDR3: TGTGCCAGCAGCCGTTACAATGAGCAGTTCTTC.

The rearrangement uses TRBV19 and TRBJ2-2, with a tentative D call TRBD2 (6 bases). V was trimmed by 6 bases and J by 1 base, leaving 12 bases between them. Germline-derived CDR1 and CDR2 are LNHDA and SQIVND (reference sequence). The CDR3 runs to 15 residues. The DNA of the CDR3 is TGTGCCAGTAGGATTAGCGGTGGGAACACCGGGGAGCTGTTTTTT. Translated, it gives CASRISGGNTGELFF.

The chain couples TRBV10-3 to TRBJ2-5; 7 positions match TRBD1. Germline V gene data show CDR1 as ENHRY and CDR2 as SYGVKD. There are 15 residues in the CDR3. V shed 2 bases, J shed 0 bases, and the junction held 3 bases outside the gene matches. The CDR3: CAISEGTGDQETQYF. The CDR3 DNA sequence: TGTGCCATCAGTGAGGGTACAGGGGACCAAGAGACCCAGTACTTC.

This chain connects TRBV9 to TRBJ2-3; D may be TRBD1 (6 bases). The ends were cut back, 0 bases at V and 3 bases at J, with 11 bases in the middle. This CDR3 contains 15 residues. Germline CDR1 reads SGDLS; CDR2 reads YYNGEE. The CDR3 nucleotides are TGTGCCAGCAGCGTAGGGGGCAGGGGAACAGATACGCAGTATTTT. Translation gives CASSVGGRGTDTQYF.

The chain recombines TRBV20-1 with TRBJ2-3, with D possibly being TRBD1 or TRBD2 (6 bases each). Germline lookup yields CDR1 DFQATT and CDR2 SNEGSKA (reference sequence). V lost 3 bases, J lost 5 bases, and 12 bases lay in between. The CDR3 contains 13 residues. Here the CDR3 reads CSASGGPGDTQYF. As DNA, the CDR3 is TGCAGTGCTAGTGGGGGGCCTGGAGATACGCAGTATTTT.

The J gene is TRBJ1-1, the V gene TRBV19; 7 positions agree with TRBD1. The J segment lost 5 bases and the V segment lost 5 bases, leaving 11 bases of the junction unmatched. The CDR3 runs to 15 residues. Germline V gene sequence: CDR1 LNHDA, CDR2 SQIVND (reference sequence). As DNA, the CDR3 is TGTGCCAGTAGTCCGCCGGGAGGGGGCGCGACTGAAGCTTTCTTT. This sequence encodes CASSPPGGGATEAFF.

This clone was seen only once. This chain joins TRBV7-6 and TRBJ2-5; D remains ambiguous. This CDR3 region has 15 residues. V was pared by 2 bases and J by 2 bases, with 12 bases between. The germline V gene encodes CDR1 SGHVS and CDR2 FNYEAQ. The CDR3, as DNA: TGTGCCAGCAGCTTAAAACTCTCACTGCAAGAGACCCAGTACTTC. The encoded protein is CASSLKLSLQETQYF.

V usage is TRBV27 and J usage is TRBJ1-4; 8 bases match TRBD1. V was clipped by 3 bases and J by 3 bases; unmatched bases: 6. There are 16 residues in the CDR3. Per the germline V gene, CDR1 is MNHEY and CDR2 is SMNVEV (reference sequence). The CDR3 loop is CASSFGRGLANEKLFF. In DNA, the CDR3 is TGTGCCAGCAGTTTCGGCAGGGGGCTAGCTAATGAAAAACTGTTTTTT.

The gene calls are TRBV6-5 and TRBJ2-7; D is perhaps TRBD2 (6 bases). Per the germline V gene, CDR1 is MNHEY and CDR2 is SVGAGI. CDR3 length equals 13 residues. V lost 5 bases, J lost 6 bases, and 14 bases lay in between. CDR3 protein: CASSNAGTPEQYF. CDR3 DNA sequence: TGTGCCAGCAGTAACGCCGGGACTCCCGAGCAGTACTTC.

CDR3 amino acids: CASSDPPGGLDTGELFF. The CDR3 bases are TGTGCCAGCAGCGACCCTCCGGGGGGGCTGGACACCGGGGAGCTGTTTTTT. V is TRBV9 and J is TRBJ2-2; TRBD2 aligns across 8 bases. With V trimmed by 3 bases and J by 3 bases, 10 bases remained unmatched. The germline V gene has CDR1 SGDLS and CDR2 YYNGEE. This CDR3 comprises 17 residues.

The chain couples TRBV6-5 to TRBJ1-2; unclear D gene. This CDR3 comprises 13 residues. Germline lookup yields CDR1 MNHEY and CDR2 SVGAGI. The V end lost 2 bases, the J end lost 4 bases, and 8 bases lay between the germline ends. The CDR3 DNA follows: TGTGCCAGCAGTTACAACAGCCTCTATGGCTACACCTTC. Translation: CASSYNSLYGYTF.

The chain is built from TRBV27 and TRBJ1-1; 9 bases line up with TRBD1. V gave up 7 bases and J gave up 5 bases; unmatched junction bases: 5. This CDR3 has 13 amino acids. CDR1 is MNHEY, CDR2 SMNVEV, per germline (reference sequence). CDR3 nucleotides: TGTGCCAGCACCGGGACAGGGAGAACTGAAGCTTTCTTT. Translation gives CASTGTGRTEAFF.

The chain couples TRBV9 to TRBJ2-1; no reliable D call. CDR1 and CDR2 from the germline V gene are SGDLS and YYNGEE. Trimming pared 3 bases from V and 7 bases from J, leaving 8 bases between. The CDR3 is made up of 12 amino acids. The CDR3 region is CASSGYKNEQFF. CDR3 nucleotide sequence: TGTGCCAGCAGCGGATACAAAAATGAGCAGTTCTTC.

The chain uses TRBV7-8 and TRBJ1-6, with 10 bases aligning to TRBD1. CDR1 is SGHVS and CDR2 is FQNEAQ in the germline V gene. J was trimmed by 13 bases and V by 2 bases; bases with no gene match: 11. The CDR3 is made up of 16 amino acids. The CDR3 bases are TGTGCCAGCAGCTTACCTAGGGACAGGGGAAAAAGGCCCCTCCACTTT. Its protein is CASSLPRDRGKRPLHF.

This clone was detected a few times. This chain connects TRBV5-4 to TRBJ1-2; the match to TRBD1 covers 7 bases. Trimming cost V 3 bases and J 2 bases; bases outside gene matches: 7. Germline V gene lookup returns CDR1 SGHNT and CDR2 YYREEE (reference sequence). The CDR3 has 15 residues. CDR3 DNA: TGTGCCAGCAGCTCGATACAGGGGAGAAACTATGGCTACACCTTC. Its protein product is CASSSIQGRNYGYTF.

J is TRBJ2-3 and V is TRBV11-2, with 13 bases matching TRBD2. The ends lost 5 bases at V and 2 bases at J; junction bases unmatched: 4. Germline V gene sequence: CDR1 SGHAT, CDR2 FQNNGV. This CDR3 is 16 amino acids long. This CDR3 is CASSRGTSGTTDTQYF. DNA for the CDR3: TGTGCCAGCAGCCGCGGGACTAGCGGGACCACAGATACGCAGTATTTT.

The chain couples TRBV2 to TRBJ1-5; no firm D call. CDR3 size: 14 residues. Germline V CDR1 and CDR2: SNHLY, FYNNEI. The ends were cut back, 0 bases at V and 6 bases at J, with 9 bases in the middle. CDR3 DNA: TGTGCCAGCAGTGAAGCGCGGGGTCGTCAGCCCCAGCATTTT. Its protein is CASSEARGRQPQHF.

The chain joins TRBV3-1 (or the pseudogene TRBV3-2) to TRBJ1-1; D call uncertain. The germline V and J ends were trimmed by 0 bases and 4 bases, with 9 bases remaining between them. The CDR3 totals 14 residues. Germline CDR1 LGHDT, CDR2 YNNKEL (reference sequence). In nucleotides, the CDR3 is TGTGCCAGCAGCCAAGAGGCGGGGATCACTGAAGCTTTCTTT. This gives the protein CASSQEAGITEAFF.